These 17 T cell receptor beta chains originate from one sample sequenced in a study of T-cell memory formation after mild COVID-19. TCRdb called the 5' RACE reads again in MiXCR, with one record for every CDR3 protein. Of under 650,000 distinct CDR3 sequences listed, 18% are singletons. The sequencing sample was made of PBMCs or a T cell subset sorted from them (not recorded which). Receptors were obtained from an adult woman who had mild COVID-19 (a few samples of this study predate the infection). Cell type and time point are not known.

This chain joins TRBV20-1 and TRBJ2-3; possibly TRBD1 for D (6 bases). V was clipped by 5 bases and J by 7 bases, with 19 bases between them. Germline lookup yields CDR1 DFQATT and CDR2 SNEGSKA (reference sequence). The CDR3 has 14 residues. The CDR3 sequence: CSAPMTGGINTQYF. Here the CDR3 DNA reads TGCAGTGCTCCCATGACAGGAGGTATAAATACGCAGTATTTT.

This chain uses TRBV3-1 with TRBJ2-2, with 7 positions matching TRBD1. The CDR3 spans 14 residues. Trimming cost V 10 bases and J 6 bases; bases outside gene matches: 11. CDR1 is LGHDT, CDR2 YNNKEL, per germline (reference sequence). The chain's CDR3 is CATSGTVMAGELFF. The CDR3 bases are TGTGCCACCTCCGGGACAGTTATGGCCGGGGAGCTGTTTTTT.

This clonotype was seen at least ten times. J is TRBJ2-7 and V is TRBV4-2; 8 nucleotides align to TRBD2. The ends lost 1 base at V and 7 bases at J; junction bases unmatched: 6. The CDR3 has 14 residues. The germline CDR1 and CDR2 sequences are LGHNA and YNFKEQ. The CDR3 coding sequence is TGTGCCAGCAGCCAAGTGCCGGGGGGGGATGAGCAGTACTTC. Protein sequence: CASSQVPGGDEQYF.

This clonotype has only a few counts. The chain employs TRBV6-2 or TRBV6-3 and TRBJ2-1, with D possibly being TRBD1 (5 bases). Germline V gives CDR1 MNHEY, CDR2 SVGEGT. This CDR3 has 13 amino acids. Trimming pared 6 bases from V and 6 bases from J, leaving 12 bases between. The CDR3 DNA is TGTGCCAGCAGCTCCGACAGCCCCAATGAGCAGTTCTTC. It specifies CASSSDSPNEQFF.

The chain carries TRBV7-2 and TRBJ2-4, with 14 nucleotides matching TRBD2. V dropped 5 bases and J dropped 8; count of bases not matched to a gene: 8. Per germline, CDR1 SGHTA and CDR2 FQGNSA. The CDR3 length is 16 residues. CDR3 protein: CASSTRLAGGMDIQYF. The DNA of the CDR3 is TGTGCCAGCAGCACGCGACTAGCGGGGGGGATGGACATTCAGTACTTC.

This rearrangement joins TRBV7-2 to TRBJ2-3; TRBD2 is a possible D gene (6 bases). From germline, CDR1 is SGHTA and CDR2 FQGNSA. With 0 bases removed from V and 7 bases from J, the gap between germline ends came to 8 bases. The CDR3 sequence is 13 residues long. Here the CDR3 DNA reads TGTGCCAGCAGCTTAGCAAGGACTAATACGCAGTATTTT. Its translation is CASSLARTNTQYF.

This clonotype was detected a few times. The rearrangement links TRBV20-1 to TRBJ2-7; D remains unclear. The germline V and J ends were trimmed by 0 bases and 3 bases, with 9 bases remaining between them. The CDR3 contains 13 residues. Per the germline V gene, CDR1 is DFQATT and CDR2 is SNEGSKA (reference sequence). The CDR3 spells CSARDESLYEQYF. The CDR3 coding sequence is TGCAGTGCTAGAGATGAGAGCCTCTACGAGCAGTACTTC.

The rearrangement uses TRBV6-1 and TRBJ1-2; D may be TRBD1 (6 bases). This CDR3 is built from 13 residues. V dropped 10 bases and J dropped 4 bases, with 16 bases sitting between them. Germline CDR1 and CDR2: MNHNS and SASEGT. Here the CDR3 reads CAIRRGPGYGYTF. DNA of the CDR3: TGTGCCATCCGCAGGGGTCCCGGCTATGGCTACACCTTC.

The rearrangement joins TRBV7-9 to TRBJ1-1; D is undetermined. The CDR3 runs 15 residues. Germline V CDR1 and CDR2: SEHNR, FQNEAQ (reference sequence). Trimming pared 2 bases from V and 1 base from J, leaving 11 bases between. Written as DNA, the CDR3 is TGTGCCAGCAGCTTAAAAGCACGAGAGAACACTGAAGCTTTCTTT. It specifies CASSLKARENTEAFF.

This clonotype has a count of ten or more. The chain combines TRBV30 with TRBJ2-3; TRBD2 matches 14 bases. This CDR3 spans 16 amino acids. The germline V gene has CDR1 GTSNPN and CDR2 SVGIG (reference sequence). V was clipped by 3 bases and J by 1 base; unmatched bases: 3. As DNA, the CDR3 is TGTGCCTGGAGCCGGGGACTAGCGGGAGGCACAGATACGCAGTATTTT. This encodes CAWSRGLAGGTDTQYF.

This clonotype came up a few times. The chain uses TRBV5-1 and TRBJ1-2; weak D call: TRBD1 (6 bases). The V end was cut by 2 bases, the J end by 8 bases, with 16 bases between. The CDR3 is 14 amino acids. Germline values: CDR1 SGHRS, CDR2 YFSETQ. CDR3 DNA: TGCGCCAGCAGCTTACGAGACAGGTCAGACGGCTACACCTTC. It yields the protein CASSLRDRSDGYTF.

The genes are TRBV27 and TRBJ2-7; 7 bases match TRBD1. V shed 7 bases, J shed 2 bases, and the junction held 11 bases outside the gene matches. In germline, CDR1 is MNHEY, CDR2 SMNVEV (reference sequence). CDR3 size: 15 residues. CDR3 sequence (DNA): TGTGCCAGCATCGTTTTCCGGGACAGCGCCTACGAGCAGTACTTC. Amino acids: CASIVFRDSAYEQYF.

The V gene is TRBV7-9, the J gene TRBJ1-2, with 10 bases matching TRBD1. V dropped 0 bases and J dropped 4; count of bases not matched to a gene: 2. This CDR3 has 15 residues. CDR1 and CDR2 from the germline V gene are SEHNR and FQNEAQ (reference sequence). CDR3 sequence (DNA): TGTGCCAGCAGCTTAGCGGGACAGGGGCCCTATGGCTACACCTTC. The encoded protein is CASSLAGQGPYGYTF.

V gene TRBV6-1 combines with J gene TRBJ2-7; D may be TRBD1 or TRBD2 (5 bases each). The germline CDR1 and CDR2 sequences are MNHNS and SASEGT. The ends were cut back, 6 bases at V and 5 bases at J, with 17 bases in the middle. CDR3 length: 14 amino acids. The CDR3 region has the DNA TGTGCCAGCAGGACGAAGGCTAGGGGAGACGAGCAGTACTTC. Translating gives CASRTKARGDEQYF.

This clonotype turned up a few times. The chain couples TRBV11-2 to TRBJ2-1; TRBD2 matches at 12 bases. The junction had 5 bases not matched to a gene; V was cut back by 9 bases and J by 2 bases. Germline V gene data show CDR1 as SGHAT and CDR2 as FQNNGV. The CDR3 consists of 15 residues. The CDR3: CASLTSGGPYNEQFF. Here the CDR3 DNA reads TGTGCCAGTCTTACTAGCGGGGGGCCCTACAATGAGCAGTTCTTC. The complete variable domain, with remaining parts taken from reference TRBV11-2 and TRBJ2-1, reads EAGVAQSPRYKIIEKRQSVAFWCNPISGHATLYWYQQILGQGPKLLIQFQNNGVVDDSQLPKDRFSAERLKGVDSTLKIQPAKLEDSAVYLCASLTSGGPYNEQFFGPGTRLTVL.

This clonotype was found a few times. DNA for the CDR3: TGTGCCACCAGCAGAGATCGAGGGGATTGGAACATTCAGTACTTC. Protein product: CATSRDRGDWNIQYF. The V and J genes are TRBV15 and TRBJ2-4; D tentatively reads TRBD1 or TRBD2 (5 bases each). Deletions cut 0 bases from V and 7 bases from J, with 13 bases between. There are 15 residues in the CDR3. The germline V gene encodes CDR1 LNHNV and CDR2 YYDKDF (reference sequence).

J is TRBJ2-1 and V is TRBV30; 8 bases map to TRBD2. V lost 1 base, J lost 7 bases, and 15 bases stayed unmatched. The CDR3 has 17 amino acids. Germline values: CDR1 GTSNPN, CDR2 SVGIG (reference sequence). The CDR3 DNA reads as TGTGCCTGGAGTGGGGTCCCGGGACTAGTAGCTCGGAATGAGCAGTTCTTC. This gives the protein CAWSGVPGLVARNEQFF.